The 29 T cell receptor beta chains below were found in one sample sequenced in a study of blood T cell repertoires in COVID-19. The protocol was immunoSEQ multiplex PCR, while the TCRdb copy is restricted to in-frame clones and leaves out a portion. The sample holds roughly 90,000 clones, 85% to 90% seen once. Material: peripheral blood. Receptors were obtained from an elderly woman with active COVID-19.

The V call is TRBV4-3, the J call TRBJ1-4, with D perhaps matching TRBD1 (6 bases). The germline CDR1 and CDR2 sequences are LGHNA and YSLEER. V lost 1 base, J lost 3 bases, and 15 bases lay in between. The CDR3 runs to 17 residues. This CDR3 reads CASSQGTTGTPNEKLFF. The CDR3 DNA reads TGCGCCAGCAGCCAAGGGACAACAGGGACACCTAATGAAAAACTGTTTTTT.

The chain recombines TRBV12-3 or TRBV12-4 with TRBJ1-2, with 7 bases identical to TRBD1. The V and J ends lost 4 bases and 6 bases, in that order; junction bases with no gene match: 5. The CDR3 length is 13 residues. The CDR3 DNA is TGTGCCAGCAGTTCCTTCGACAGGGATGGCTACACCTTC. The encoded protein is CASSSFDRDGYTF.

The chain has TRBV11-2 and TRBJ2-7; 9 bases map to TRBD2. Trimming cost V 2 bases and J 3 bases; bases outside gene matches: 17. Germline-derived CDR1 and CDR2 are SGHAT and FQNNGV. This CDR3 has 19 residues. CDR3 loop: CASSLWASGTQRRIYEQYF. The CDR3 DNA sequence: TGTGCCAGCAGCTTATGGGCTAGCGGGACCCAACGACGCATCTACGAGCAGTACTTC.

The J gene is TRBJ2-3, the V gene TRBV30, with D maybe TRBD1 (6 bases). CDR1 GTSNPN and CDR2 SVGIG come from the germline V gene (reference sequence). The CDR3 covers 15 residues. Trimming stripped 6 bases from V and 8 bases from J, with 24 bases between. CDR3 DNA sequence: TGTGCCTGTGGCCTGTGGGGGAGAGGGGGTGGTACGCAGTATTTT. It specifies CACGLWGRGGGTQYF.

CDR3 in amino acids: CASSEESGRSYEQYF. The CDR3 DNA reads as TGTGCCAGCAGTGAAGAATCCGGGAGGAGCTACGAGCAGTACTTC. J is TRBJ2-7 and V is TRBV6-1, with TRBD2 identical over 7 bases. With V trimmed by 1 base and J by 3 bases, 6 bases remained unmatched. The CDR3 extends over 15 amino acids. Germline V gene lookup returns CDR1 MNHNS and CDR2 SASEGT.

CDR3 in amino acids: CASSQREGRNEQFF. In DNA, the CDR3 is TGTGCCAGTAGTCAGCGGGAGGGGAGGAATGAGCAGTTCTTC. The genes are TRBV19 and TRBJ2-1, with 10 bases fitting TRBD2. The CDR3 has 14 residues. V trimming: 5 bases; J trimming: 7 bases; junction bases outside the gene matches: 5. The germline V gene encodes CDR1 LNHDA and CDR2 SQIVND (reference sequence).

V gene TRBV18 combines with J gene TRBJ2-2; 13 bases map to TRBD2. Germline trimming cut 1 base from V and 4 bases from J; bases unmatched to any gene: 9. The CDR3 runs to 19 residues. CDR1 and CDR2 from the germline V gene are KGHSH and LQKENI. The CDR3 DNA is TGTGCCAGCTCACCACGTATTCCGGGACTAGCGGGACCCACCGGGGAGCTGTTTTTT. Protein sequence: CASSPRIPGLAGPTGELFF. Together with reference TRBV18 and TRBJ2-2, the CDR3 gives the full variable domain: NAGVMQNPRHLVRRRGQEARLRCSPMKGHSHVYWYRQLPEEGLKFMVYLQKENIIDESGMPKERFSAEFPKEGPSILRIQQVVRGDSAAYFCASSPRIPGLAGPTGELFFGEGSRLTVL.

The chain combines TRBV18 with TRBJ2-2, with 8 bases fitting TRBD1. Germline trimming cut 6 bases from V and 3 bases from J; bases unmatched to any gene: 6. CDR1 is KGHSH, CDR2 LQKENI, per germline. CDR3 length: 15 amino acids. The CDR3 DNA reads as TGTGCCAGCTCCCCAGGACAGGGTCACACCGGGGAGCTGTTTTTT. Residues: CASSPGQGHTGELFF.

The rearrangement links TRBV6-5 to TRBJ2-3; D is ambiguous. CDR1 is MNHEY, CDR2 SVGAGI, per germline. The CDR3 consists of 16 residues. V shed 4 bases and J shed 2 bases, with 16 bases lying between them. The DNA of the CDR3 is TGTGCCAGCAGTTCTCCCCGACTTCTTACCACAGATACGCAGTATTTT. Translation: CASSSPRLLTTDTQYF.

The chain carries TRBV14 and TRBJ2-3; D perhaps matches TRBD2 (6 bases). V dropped 5 bases and J dropped 6 bases, with 12 bases sitting between them. Per germline, CDR1 SGHDN and CDR2 FVKESK. The CDR3 length is 13 residues. CDR3 sequence reads: CASSTRGLDTQYF. Written as DNA, the CDR3 is TGTGCCAGCAGCACACGGGGACTGGATACGCAGTATTTT.

The chain has TRBV3-1 (or the pseudogene TRBV3-2) and TRBJ2-1; possible D gene TRBD2, 6 bases. Trimming stripped 4 bases from V and 5 bases from J, with 24 bases between. Germline V gene data show CDR1 as LGHDT and CDR2 as YNNKEL (reference sequence). This CDR3 comprises 18 residues. The CDR3 is CASSREAVGGPKNNEQFF. DNA of the CDR3: TGTGCCAGCAGCCGGGAGGCCGTTGGCGGGCCAAAGAACAATGAGCAGTTCTTC.

The chain links TRBV28 to TRBJ2-1; TRBD2 agrees at 8 bases. The CDR3 totals 18 residues. The junction had 14 bases not matched to a gene; V was cut back by 3 bases and J by 4 bases. Germline lookup yields CDR1 MDHEN and CDR2 SYDVKM. CDR3 DNA sequence: TGTGCCAGCAGTTTCGGAGTAGCGGGACCTCACGCGTACAATGAGCAGTTCTTC. Its protein product is CASSFGVAGPHAYNEQFF.

The table lists this clone with a few counts. This chain uses TRBV18 with TRBJ1-2; 9 nucleotides agree with TRBD1. Germline CDR1 is KGHSH and CDR2 is LQKENI. With 3 bases clipped from V and 0 bases from J, the junction kept 5 bases outside the gene matches. The CDR3 covers 16 residues. CDR3 loop: CASSPYGQGSNYGYTF. CDR3 nucleotide sequence: TGTGCCAGCTCACCGTACGGACAGGGGTCTAACTATGGCTACACCTTC.

This clone was counted a single time. The genes are TRBV6-5 and TRBJ1-4, with D unresolved. V gave up 8 bases and J gave up 3 bases, with 10 bases separating them. The CDR3 totals 13 residues. Germline lookup yields CDR1 MNHEY and CDR2 SVGAGI. The CDR3 region has the DNA TGTGCCAGCTCGCGGGCGGCTAATGAAAAACTGTTTTTT. It yields the protein CASSRAANEKLFF.

The J gene is TRBJ2-7, the V gene TRBV28, with D maybe TRBD2 (6 bases). This CDR3 region has 15 residues. Trimming cost V 2 bases and J 6 bases, with 17 bases left between them. The V gene's germline CDR1 is MDHEN and CDR2 SYDVKM. The CDR3 here is CASSLPYRARGEQYF. As DNA, the CDR3 is TGTGCCAGCAGTTTACCTTATCGGGCGCGGGGCGAGCAGTACTTC.

The count of this clone is one. The chain combines TRBV9 with TRBJ1-2; 7 bases line up with TRBD1. Germline assignment: CDR1 SGDLS and CDR2 YYNGEE. With V trimmed by 0 bases and J by 3 bases, 2 bases remained unmatched. The length of the CDR3 is 14 residues. This CDR3 reads CASSVDDRDYGYTF. For the CDR3, the DNA is TGTGCCAGCAGCGTAGACGACAGGGACTATGGCTACACCTTC. Filled out from reference TRBV9 and TRBJ1-2, the complete variable domain reads DSGVTQTPKHLITATGQRVTLRCSPRSGDLSVYWYQQSLDQGLQFLIQYYNGEERAKGNILERFSAQQFPDLHSELNLSSLELGDSALYFCASSVDDRDYGYTFGSGTRLTVV.

The rearrangement uses TRBV9 and TRBJ1-2, with TRBD1 matching 8 bases. The CDR3 is 14 amino acids. Germline CDR1 reads SGDLS; CDR2 reads YYNGEE. V lost 0 bases and J lost 6; bases outside the gene matches: 4. Here the CDR3 reads CASSVALTGDGYTF. The CDR3 region has the DNA TGTGCCAGCAGCGTAGCTTTGACAGGGGATGGCTACACCTTC.

The genes are TRBV7-9 and TRBJ2-7, with 7 positions matching TRBD2. V dropped 1 base and J dropped 6; count of bases not matched to a gene: 6. CDR3 length: 14 amino acids. The V gene's germline CDR1 is SEHNR and CDR2 FQNEAQ (reference sequence). As DNA, the CDR3 is TGTGCCAGCAGCTTAGTGGGAGGGCCGACCGAGCAGTACTTC. Translated, it gives CASSLVGGPTEQYF.

The rearrangement uses TRBV7-3 and TRBJ2-3; 14 nucleotides match TRBD2. Per germline, CDR1 SGHTA and CDR2 FQGTGA. Germline trimming cut 5 bases from V and 6 bases from J; bases unmatched to any gene: 10. CDR3 size: 17 residues. The CDR3 protein is CASSLRLAGGSRDTQYF. The DNA for the CDR3 is TGTGCCAGCAGCCTACGACTAGCGGGAGGGTCCAGGGATACGCAGTATTTT.

The gene calls are TRBV18 and TRBJ2-1; D might be TRBD1 (6 bases). Trimming removed 1 base at V and 7 bases at J, with 14 bases between. Germline CDR1 reads KGHSH; CDR2 reads LQKENI. The CDR3 has 15 residues. The DNA for the CDR3 is TGTGCCAGCTCACCACGCGGACAGCGGATAAATGAGCAGTTCTTC. Amino acid sequence: CASSPRGQRINEQFF. Full variable domain (outside the CDR3, taken from reference TRBV18 and TRBJ2-1): NAGVMQNPRHLVRRRGQEARLRCSPMKGHSHVYWYRQLPEEGLKFMVYLQKENIIDESGMPKERFSAEFPKEGPSILRIQQVVRGDSAAYFCASSPRGQRINEQFFGPGTRLTVL.

On this clone itself: Mismatch with germline at one junction end may stem from a read error. The chain uses TRBV19 and TRBJ1-2; 9 bases map to TRBD1. CDR1 and CDR2 from the germline V gene are LNHDA and SQIVND (reference sequence). This CDR3 has 14 amino acids. CDR3 sequence (DNA): TGTGCCAGTAGTCCCAACCGGGACAGGGATCCTCAGGCCTTC. Translation: CASSPNRDRDPQAF.

The chain couples TRBV28 to TRBJ1-3; D may be TRBD1 (6 bases). The CDR3 sequence is 16 residues long. Per the germline V gene, CDR1 is MDHEN and CDR2 is SYDVKM. V was trimmed by 3 bases and J by 2 bases, leaving 14 bases between them. The CDR3 DNA reads TGTGCCAGCAGTTTTGTCCCGGCAGGGGCTGGAAACACCATATATTTT. The encoded protein is CASSFVPAGAGNTIYF.

The rearrangement joins TRBV3-1 (or the pseudogene TRBV3-2) to TRBJ1-1; 7 bases match TRBD1. J gave up 1 base and V 1 base, and 0 bases lay outside the gene matches. CDR3 length: 14 amino acids. The germline V gene has CDR1 LGHDT and CDR2 YNNKEL (reference sequence). In nucleotides, the CDR3 is TGTGCCAGCAGCCAAGGGACAGGGAACACTGAAGCTTTCTTT. This sequence encodes CASSQGTGNTEAFF.

V is TRBV7-3 and J is TRBJ2-1, with TRBD1 identical over 9 bases. The CDR3 runs to 13 residues. Germline V lookup: CDR1 SGHTA, CDR2 FQGTGA. Trimming at V came to 5 bases and at J to 8 bases, leaving 4 bases not matched to a gene. In DNA form, the CDR3 reads TGTGCCAGCAGCCTCGACAGGGGGGATGAGCAGTTCTTC. Encoded protein: CASSLDRGDEQFF.

The chain combines TRBV28 with TRBJ2-7; possible D gene TRBD1, 6 bases. The CDR3 extends over 14 amino acids. Trimming removed 7 bases at V and 7 bases at J, with 20 bases between. Germline V lookup: CDR1 MDHEN, CDR2 SYDVKM. CDR3 DNA sequence: TGTGCCAGCACCTTCACCAGGGGCCGAGGGGAGCAGTACTTC. Translated, it gives CASTFTRGRGEQYF.

The V call is TRBV3-1 (or the pseudogene TRBV3-2), the J call TRBJ2-1; 7 bases are shared with TRBD2. Trimming cost V 2 bases and J 8 bases; bases outside gene matches: 9. The CDR3 consists of 15 residues. Germline V gene lookup returns CDR1 LGHDT and CDR2 YNNKEL (reference sequence). CDR3 amino acids: CASSQPSGKADEQFF. CDR3 DNA: TGTGCCAGCAGCCAACCTAGCGGTAAGGCGGATGAGCAGTTCTTC.

The rearrangement joins TRBV7-8 to TRBJ2-7, with D perhaps TRBD1 (5 bases). Trimming took 5 bases from V and 6 from J, leaving 17 bases between them. This CDR3 has 14 residues. The germline V gene has CDR1 SGHVS and CDR2 FQNEAQ. CDR3 sequence reads: CASSLEVAGPEQYF. The DNA of the CDR3 is TGTGCCAGCAGCCTAGAGGTTGCAGGGCCCGAGCAGTACTTC.

The rearrangement uses TRBV6-1 and TRBJ2-1; D call uncertain. The CDR3 is made up of 14 amino acids. Trimming shortened V by 3 bases and J by 4 bases, and 10 bases separated the two germline ends. Germline CDR1 MNHNS, CDR2 SASEGT. The CDR3: CASSERWRYNEQFF. Written as DNA, the CDR3 is TGTGCCAGCAGTGAGAGGTGGCGGTACAATGAGCAGTTCTTC.

The J gene is TRBJ2-4, the V gene TRBV3-1 (or the pseudogene TRBV3-2); TRBD2 agrees at 11 bases. Germline V gives CDR1 LGHDT, CDR2 YNNKEL (reference sequence). This CDR3 spans 17 amino acids. The ends lost 3 bases at V and 0 bases at J; junction bases unmatched: 4. For the CDR3, the DNA is TGTGCCAGCAGCCAGCTAGCGGGAGGACTAGCCAAAAACATTCAGTACTTC. Its translation is CASSQLAGGLAKNIQYF.